The 14 T cell receptor beta chains in this list originate from one sample, sequenced in a study of OX40 agonist ivuxolimab in advanced cancers. Profiled with immunoSEQ multiplex PCR; TCRdb holds only in-frame clones, not every one. The sample lists 45,000 to 55,000 clones, about 88% seen once, with around 1.1% in the top ten. The sample was CD4+ or CD8+ T cells sorted from blood, taken in a trial of the OX40 agonist ivuxolimab. The receptors were sampled from an adult with an advanced solid tumor such as melanoma, head and neck, liver or kidney cancer.

The chain joins TRBV7-2 to TRBJ2-1, with D possibly called TRBD1 or TRBD2 (5 bases each). This CDR3 has 15 amino acids. V lost 5 bases to trimming and J lost 4 bases, with 15 bases between them. Germline V CDR1 and CDR2: SGHTA, FQGNSA. The CDR3 reads CASSPAVRVYNEQFF. The CDR3 DNA sequence: TGTGCCAGCAGCCCAGCGGTCAGGGTATACAATGAGCAGTTCTTC.

The CDR3 nucleotides are TGTGCCAGCAGCTTAGGGATCAGGGGGGCGGGATGGGGCTACACCTTC. It is translated as CASSLGIRGAGWGYTF. The rearrangement uses TRBV7-2 and TRBJ1-2, with TRBD1 matching over 7 bases. Germline CDR1 is SGHTA and CDR2 is FQGNSA. The CDR3 length is 16 residues. The trim removed 1 base at V and 8 bases at J, leaving 13 bases unmatched.

The rearrangement joins TRBV7-2 to TRBJ1-5, with D possibly TRBD1 on 5 matching bases. Trimming removed 5 bases from V and 7 bases from J, with 15 bases in between. Per germline, CDR1 SGHTA and CDR2 FQGNSA. There are 14 residues in the CDR3. CDR3 nucleotide sequence: TGTGCCAGCAGCCCCCGGGGGGGGACGCAGCCCCAGCATTTT. This codes for CASSPRGGTQPQHF.

In the case of this clone: Different DNA sequences within this sample yield the same CDR3. V is TRBV7-2 and J is TRBJ2-5; D gene ambiguous. V lost 3 bases and J lost 5, with 4 bases in between. The V gene's germline CDR1 is SGHTA and CDR2 FQGNSA. The CDR3 spans 11 residues. The CDR3 DNA follows: TGTGCCAGCAGCTTTCAGGAGACCCAGTACTTC. This codes for CASSFQETQYF.

The CDR3 here is CAIRGGGYEQYF. In DNA form, the CDR3 reads TGTGCCATTCGGGGCGGGGGCTACGAGCAGTACTTC. The chain has TRBV10-3 and TRBJ2-7; TRBD2 matches at 7 bases. V shed 9 bases, J shed 3 bases, and the junction held 5 bases outside the gene matches. There are 12 residues in the CDR3. Germline CDR1 reads ENHRY; CDR2 reads SYGVKD.

This clone was found a few times. The chain carries TRBV4-3 and TRBJ2-1; D is possibly TRBD1 or TRBD2 (5 bases each). Looked up from germline, CDR1 is LGHNA and CDR2 is YSLEER. Trimming took 0 bases from V and 7 from J, leaving 10 bases between them. CDR3 length: 14 amino acids. CDR3 region: CASSQDGGENEQFF. CDR3 bases: TGCGCCAGCAGCCAAGATGGGGGAGAAAATGAGCAGTTCTTC.

The V gene is TRBV9, the J gene TRBJ2-3, with 9 bases fitting TRBD2. V shed 3 bases, J shed 3 bases, and the junction held 11 bases outside the gene matches. Germline V CDR1 and CDR2: SGDLS, YYNGEE. The CDR3 loop spans 17 amino acids. The CDR3 DNA sequence: TGTGCCAGCAGCGAATATAGCGGGAGTGAGTGGACAGATACGCAGTATTTT. Translating gives CASSEYSGSEWTDTQYF.

J is TRBJ2-7 and V is TRBV7-8; tentative D call: TRBD2 (6 bases). The V gene's germline CDR1 is SGHVS and CDR2 FQNEAQ. Between the trimmed V and J ends, which lost 1 base and 4 bases, there was a span of 14 bases. The CDR3 length is 15 residues. CDR3 sequence: CASSLDPAAGYEQYF. In DNA, the CDR3 is TGTGCCAGCAGCTTAGACCCGGCCGCGGGGTACGAGCAGTACTTC.

The chain uses TRBV11-2 and TRBJ2-7, with TRBD1 matching over 8 bases. V shed 5 bases, J shed 4 bases, and the junction held 7 bases outside the gene matches. Germline V lookup: CDR1 SGHAT, CDR2 FQNNGV. The CDR3 sequence is 14 residues long. CDR3 DNA: TGTGCCAGCAGCCCCCTCCGGGACAGGTACGAGCAGTACTTC. Protein product: CASSPLRDRYEQYF. The variable domain in full, with the rest retrieved from reference TRBV11-2 and TRBJ2-7, is EAGVAQSPRYKIIEKRQSVAFWCNPISGHATLYWYQQILGQGPKLLIQFQNNGVVDDSQLPKDRFSAERLKGVDSTLKIQPAKLEDSAVYLCASSPLRDRYEQYFGPGTRLTVT.

The V gene is TRBV19, the J gene TRBJ1-2; 8 positions agree with TRBD1. Looked up from germline, CDR1 is LNHDA and CDR2 is SQIVND (reference sequence). With 5 bases clipped from V and 5 bases from J, the junction kept 4 bases outside the gene matches. The length of the CDR3 is 13 residues. As DNA, the CDR3 is TGTGCCAGTAGTGGTCGACAGGGGTATGGCTACACCTTC. Its translation is CASSGRQGYGYTF.

The chain links TRBV5-6 to TRBJ1-2; TRBD1 might be the D (5 bases). CDR3 size: 15 residues. V gave up 7 bases and J gave up 4 bases, with 20 bases separating them. Germline V CDR1 and CDR2: SGHDT, YYEEEE. The CDR3 is CASRGGNSRTYGYTF. In DNA, the CDR3 is TGTGCCAGCCGGGGCGGCAATAGTCGGACCTATGGCTACACCTTC.

The genes are TRBV7-2 and TRBJ2-1, with D maybe TRBD2 (6 bases). CDR3 size: 16 residues. V lost 5 bases to trimming and J lost 9 bases, with 23 bases between them. Germline V CDR1 and CDR2: SGHTA, FQGNSA. The CDR3 DNA reads TGTGCCAGCAGCCCGGGACTCACCCTCGTACGTAGTGAGCAGTTCTTC. Translation: CASSPGLTLVRSEQFF.

V and J are TRBV7-2 and TRBJ2-7; no clear D gene. The CDR3 runs to 11 residues. CDR1 SGHTA and CDR2 FQGNSA come from the germline V gene. Trimming cost V 4 bases and J 2 bases, with 3 bases left between them. In nucleotides, the CDR3 is TGTGCCAGCAGCTCGACCTACGAGCAGTACTTC. Translation: CASSSTYEQYF.

V gene TRBV6-1 combines with J gene TRBJ2-7; D is unresolved. This CDR3 is built from 14 residues. The V end was cut by 4 bases, the J end by 0 bases, with 10 bases between. Germline loops: CDR1 MNHNS, CDR2 SASEGT. Written as DNA, the CDR3 is TGTGCCAGCAGTGCACATCCATCCTCCTACGAGCAGTACTTC. This translates into CASSAHPSSYEQYF.